This T cell receptor (beta chain) was sequenced during a study of vaccination effects on CD4 cells after COVID-19. About the study: It was a median of 72 days after the second dose that post-vaccine samples were obtained.

Remarks on this clone: The antigen is undetermined.

Whole-study results and caveats: Clonal contraction was marked in infection- and vaccine-induced clones late after vaccination. Convalescent patients were scarce in the study, and it lacked early post-infection timepoints.

Repertoires were generated with immunoSEQ multiplex PCR, while TCRdb's copy carries only in-frame clones and drops some. The sample shows 29,000 or so clones, 74% of them seen only once. The V gene end was trimmed by 5 bases and the J gene end by 2 bases; junction bases not matched to a gene: 4. Germline assignment: CDR1 SNHLY and CDR2 FYNNEI. The CDR3 is 15 residues long. Antigen-specific CD4+ T cells were expanded with viral peptide pools in the ViraFEST assay before sequencing. The culture ran for 10 to 11 days, and then CD4+ T cells were isolated. Two-dose BNT162b2 or mRNA-1273 vaccination was given to participants. Previously uninfected by SARS-CoV-2, the vaccine recipients also showed negative nucleocapsid antibodies.

This chain connects TRBV2 to TRBJ2-4, with TRBD2 matching 9 bases. Sequenced material: CD4+ T cells from PBMCs cultured with HCoV-OC43 spike peptides, taken after COVID-19 vaccination. The subset: HCoV-OC43 spike overlapping peptide pool stimulation. This clonotype originated in a human donor who received a COVID-19 vaccine. For the CDR3, the DNA is TGTGCCAGCAGTATAGCGGGAGTTTCCAAAAACATTCAGTACTTC. Translation: CASSIAGVSKNIQYF.